These 4 T cell receptor beta chains came from one sample sequenced in a study of shared clonotypes between healthy human individuals. The assay was immunoSEQ multiplex PCR, and TCRdb's table has in-frame clones only and misses some. The profile shows over a million clones, around 75% of them singletons. The material sequenced was memory CD4+ T cells sorted from blood. Regarding subset: CD45RA-negative fraction. Receptors were obtained from a man aged 18 to 29 in good health.

The chain uses TRBV9 and TRBJ2-5, with D possibly matching TRBD2 (5 bases). The CDR3 loop spans 15 amino acids. The V end was cut by 0 bases, the J end by 7 bases, with 16 bases between. Germline V gene data show CDR1 as SGDLS and CDR2 as YYNGEE. For the CDR3, the DNA is TGTGCCAGCAGCGTAGTAGGGCCCCTCGGAGGGACCCAGTACTTC. It specifies CASSVVGPLGGTQYF.

The gene calls are TRBV5-4 and TRBJ2-5, with TRBD2 matching over 8 bases. Trimming removed 0 bases from V and 4 bases from J; junction bases left unmatched: 11. The CDR3 runs 17 residues. Germline assignment: CDR1 SGHNT and CDR2 YYREEE (reference sequence). Here the CDR3 reads CASSLAASAGGGETQYF. In DNA, the CDR3 is TGTGCCAGCAGCTTGGCCGCTTCGGCGGGAGGAGGAGAGACCCAGTACTTC.

The V call is TRBV11-2, the J call TRBJ2-1; 11 nucleotides align to TRBD2. The CDR3 has 16 residues. The ends lost 1 base at V and 4 bases at J; junction bases unmatched: 3. Germline loops: CDR1 SGHAT, CDR2 FQNNGV. DNA for the CDR3: TGTGCCAGCAGCTTAGCTAGCGGGGGGACTTACAATGAGCAGTTCTTC. Encoded protein: CASSLASGGTYNEQFF.

This chain uses TRBV7-8 with TRBJ2-7; the match to TRBD1 covers 7 bases. V gave up 1 base and J gave up 10 bases; unmatched junction bases: 7. This CDR3 contains 13 residues. Per the germline V gene, CDR1 is SGHVS and CDR2 is FQNEAQ. CDR3 residues: CASSLETRGKQYF. The CDR3 DNA reads as TGTGCCAGCAGCTTAGAAACCAGGGGGAAACAGTACTTC.